The 3 T cell receptor beta chains given below trace back to one sample, sequenced in a study of CD8 T cells in Susac syndrome (dated by TCRdb to the late 2010s). The method behind the library was the immunoSEQ multiplex PCR assay. RNA was extracted using the RNeasy kit, and roughly 0.5 to 1 ug of the RNA was reverse transcribed with random hexamers. TCRdb ran its own pipeline on the public reads, namely fastp trimming at Q25 and MiXCR clone calling, and kept in-frame beta chains. Rows are unified per CDR3 protein, each entry keeping the most common DNA and genes. The sample table holds about 280,000 distinct CDR3 sequences, of which more than 75% were seen once. The top ten clonotypes cover 0.11% of the sample. Sample: CD8+ T cells from PBMCs. These receptors all come from a human donor with multiple sclerosis.

V is TRBV7-3 and J is TRBJ2-3, with 7 nucleotides matching TRBD2. This CDR3 has 15 residues. Germline loops: CDR1 SGHTA, CDR2 FQGTGA. Losses at the gene ends were 7 bases for V and 4 bases for J; bases not matched to a gene: 11. CDR3 residues: CASKRYGRPADTQYF. Written as DNA, the CDR3 is TGTGCCAGCAAACGGTACGGGAGGCCAGCAGATACGCAGTATTTT.

The chain joins TRBV28 to TRBJ2-1; no clear D gene. The germline gives CDR1 MDHEN, CDR2 SYDVKM. The CDR3 covers 15 residues. V lost 2 bases, J lost 4 bases, and 12 bases lay in between. The CDR3 region has the DNA TGTGCCAGCAGTTTAGCGTCAGCTCTTTACAATGAGCAGTTCTTC. The encoded protein is CASSLASALYNEQFF.

This chain connects TRBV5-4 to TRBJ2-7, with 8 nucleotides matching TRBD1. Germline V gives CDR1 SGHNT, CDR2 YYREEE (reference sequence). This CDR3 comprises 13 residues. J was trimmed by 6 bases and V by 2 bases; bases with no gene match: 4. CDR3 loop: CASSFWTGSEQYF. As DNA, the CDR3 is TGTGCCAGCAGCTTTTGGACAGGGTCCGAGCAGTACTTC. Full variable domain (remainder filled in from reference TRBV5-4 and TRBJ2-7): ETGVTQSPTHLIKTRGQQVTLRCSSQSGHNTVSWYQQALGQGPQFIFQYYREEENGRGNFPPRFSGLQFPNYSSELNVNALELDDSALYLCASSFWTGSEQYFGPGTRLTVT.